Included here is one TCR beta chain sequence, with context. Its specific antigen is unknown. The gene names and germline sequences used here belong to the mouse. The CDR3 extends 4 residues past the end of the read, so its final part is completed from the germline J gene. The sample belongs to a study of CD8+ T cells in alopecia areata (dated by TCRdb to about 2018). About the study as a whole: Skin from C3H/HeJ donors aged roughly 6-13 months with spontaneous alopecia was grafted onto female C3H/HeJ recipients aged roughly 6-10 weeks. In humans, TCRbeta sequencing was performed on scalp tissue and on sorted CD4+ and CD8+ peripheral blood T cells from healthy controls and from patients with patchy or totalis/universalis alopecia areata. Clonality in the scalp was compared among normal scalp (n=4), patchy alopecia areata scalp (n=8), and alopecia totalis/universalis scalp (n=8). RNA was obtained with the PAXgene miRNA kit for fixed scalp, the miRNeasy kit for PBMCs, and the RNeasy kit for mouse skin. High-throughput TCRbeta sequencing was used to examine T cell clonal expansion in alopecia areata in both the C3H/HeJ mouse model and human patients. immunoSEQ multiplex PCR using 35 Vbeta forward primers and 13 Jbeta reverse primers was used to amplify TCRbeta CDR3 regions. The paper as a whole reports these results and caveats: Unlike mouse skin, which is dominated by gammadelta T cells, normal human skin has resident alphabeta T cells that are also sequenced, and this complicates analysis of the scalp TCR repertoire. Higher clonality and more expanded CD8+ clones were observed in lesional scalp than in normal scalp, particularly in alopecia totalis/universalis, a finding suggestive of antigenic drive. Shared TCR sequences between patients were less evident than in mice, which may be partly attributable to HLA diversity in the patient population.

The receptor library was made with the immunoSEQ multiplex PCR assay. To provide template for TCR sequencing, every sample had RNA extracted and reverse transcribed into cDNA. First-strand cDNA was synthesized using SuperScript III with a 2:1 mix of oligo-dT and random hexamers. A synthetic immune receptor repertoire was used to measure amplification bias, and any remaining bias was corrected computationally. Sequencing of the libraries was done on Illumina HiSeq using 60 bp reads that spanned the CDR3 and were read from J toward V. On the authors' methods: Raw reads were preprocessed to remove errors, and CDR3 was defined according to IMGT conventions as the region from the conserved cysteine to phenylalanine. Clonality was computed by normalizing Shannon entropy by log2 of the number of productive unique TCRs and subtracting the result from 1. Whether each scalp clone was CD4 or CD8 was inferred by checking scalp TCRbeta sequences against the CD4 and CD8 repertoires from sorted blood. TCRdb obtained this table from immuneACCESS and retained in-frame rearrangements with V and J assigned. These tables miss some clones; where compared with another copy, unresolved V genes account for less than half of the shortfall, and the remainder is unexplained. V, J and clone size were drawn from that table, and D and trimming were deduced from the DNA. In this sample the table shows some 120,000 clones, and no singletons are among them. In total, the top ten clones hold about 20% of the sample.

Trimmed from V: 5 bases; trimmed from J: 0 bases; junction bases lacking a gene match: 7. CDR1 and CDR2, looked up from the germline V gene, are NNHDY and SYVADS. The CDR3, from cysteine to phenylalanine, totals 17 residues. The DNA covers only part of the CDR3, 39 bases in frame from base 1. This receptor was taken from a C3H/HeJ mouse with alopecia areata. This strain is of MHC haplotype H2-k. The sequenced sample was lesional skin. This chain joins TRBV13-3 to TRBJ2-7; TRBD2 fits 14 bases in the junction. The CDR3 is CASSSGLGGPFSYEQYF. CDR3 bases read: TGTGCCAGCAGCTCGGGACTGGGGGGGCCTTTCTCCTAT.